A selection of T cell receptor beta chains follows, all from one sample in a study of cytomegalovirus exposure and HLA in healthy donors. The protocol was immunoSEQ multiplex PCR, while the TCRdb copy is restricted to in-frame clones and leaves out a portion. The data contain around 130,000 clones, 70% to 85% of them seen just once; the ten biggest clones take up around 1.9%. The sequencing sample was made of PBMCs. These receptors were taken from a man in his forties in good health and CMV-seronegative. CDR3s include the opening cysteine and the closing phenylalanine or tryptophan. Each record gives: clone size, V gene, J gene, D gene, CDR3 DNA, CDR3 protein. The D gene is left open where the match is weak. For some rows the clone size is stated as once, few or many, or as a class when expanded; others skip it.

abundance: .
v_gene: TRBV11-3
j_gene: TRBJ2-2
d_gene: .
CDR3nt: TGTGCCAGCAGCTTAAGAGGGATTGGTAACACCGGGGAGCTGTTTTTT
CDR3aa: CASSLRGIGNTGELFF

abundance: .
v_gene: TRBV11-3
j_gene: TRBJ2-1
d_gene: TRBD2
CDR3nt: TGTGCCAGCAGCTTAGGTGGGGGGGTTGGCAATGAGCAGTTCTTC
CDR3aa: CASSLGGGVGNEQFF

abundance: .
v_gene: TRBV30
j_gene: TRBJ2-3
d_gene: TRBD1
CDR3nt: TGTGCCTGGAGTGTAAAGGGGGCGTTAGATACGCAGTATTTT
CDR3aa: CAWSVKGALDTQYF

abundance: .
v_gene: TRBV25-1
j_gene: TRBJ1-4
d_gene: .
CDR3nt: TGTGCCAGCAGTGACAGGGGAGAGGATGAAAAACTGTTTTTT
CDR3aa: CASSDRGEDEKLFF

abundance: .
v_gene: TRBV6-6
j_gene: TRBJ1-1
d_gene: .
CDR3nt: TGTGCCAGCAGTCTAGGGGCGGGGGTAGCTGAAGCTTTCTTT
CDR3aa: CASSLGAGVAEAFF

abundance: .
v_gene: TRBV6-5
j_gene: TRBJ2-7
d_gene: .
CDR3nt: TGTGCCAGCAGTTACTCGGACAGAAACTACGAGCAGTACTTC
CDR3aa: CASSYSDRNYEQYF

abundance: .
v_gene: TRBV2
j_gene: TRBJ2-1
d_gene: .
CDR3nt: TGTGCCAGCAAGGGGCAAGGTAATTACAATGAGCAGTTCTTC
CDR3aa: CASKGQGNYNEQFF

abundance: .
v_gene: TRBV7-6
j_gene: TRBJ2-1
d_gene: TRBD1
CDR3nt: TGTGCCAGCAGCTTAGCGTGGGACAGGGGAGGCGATGAGCAGTTCTTC
CDR3aa: CASSLAWDRGGDEQFF

abundance: .
v_gene: TRBV7-5
j_gene: TRBJ2-1
d_gene: .
CDR3nt: TGTGTCAAAAACGGGAGCGGGGGGATCCAAAGCTCCTACAATGAGCAGTTCTTC
CDR3aa: CVKNGSGGIQSSYNEQFF

abundance: few
v_gene: TRBV4-1
j_gene: TRBJ1-1
d_gene: TRBD1
CDR3nt: TGCGCCAGCAGCCAAGGGGACAGATTGAACACTGAAGCTTTCTTT
CDR3aa: CASSQGDRLNTEAFF

abundance: .
v_gene: TRBV10-3
j_gene: TRBJ2-3
d_gene: TRBD1
CDR3nt: TGTGCCATTGAGTCCAGGACAGGATCAGATACGCAGTATTTT
CDR3aa: CAIESRTGSDTQYF

abundance: .
v_gene: TRBV19
j_gene: TRBJ1-2
d_gene: TRBD1
CDR3nt: TGTGCCAGTCAGGACAGGGGACAGCGTGGGGACTATGGCTACACCTTC
CDR3aa: CASQDRGQRGDYGYTF

abundance: .
v_gene: TRBV7-2
j_gene: TRBJ1-3
d_gene: .
CDR3nt: TGTGCCAGCAGCTTAGCGGGCAGAATATCTGGAAACACCATATATTTT
CDR3aa: CASSLAGRISGNTIYF

abundance: .
v_gene: TRBV7-9
j_gene: TRBJ2-1
d_gene: TRBD2
CDR3nt: TGTGCCAGCAGCTCCACACTAGCGGGAGTCGGTGAGCAGTTCTTC
CDR3aa: CASSSTLAGVGEQFF

abundance: .
v_gene: TRBV2
j_gene: TRBJ1-1
d_gene: .
CDR3nt: TGTGCCAGCAGTGCAAACTATAGGAATTACACTGAAGCTTTCTTT
CDR3aa: CASSANYRNYTEAFF

abundance: few
v_gene: TRBV19
j_gene: TRBJ2-1
d_gene: TRBD2
CDR3nt: TGTGCCAGTAGTTCGGGGGGAATGGGTGAGCAGTTCTTC
CDR3aa: CASSSGGMGEQFF

abundance: .
v_gene: TRBV21-1
j_gene: TRBJ2-7
d_gene: .
CDR3nt: TGTGCCAGCAGCAAAGTTGGAGCGGGAGGGCACTACGAGCAGTACTTC
CDR3aa: CASSKVGAGGHYEQYF

abundance: few
v_gene: TRBV7-8
j_gene: TRBJ2-7
d_gene: .
CDR3nt: TGTGCCAGCAGCAGCGGACGGGAAACCTACGAGCAGTACTTC
CDR3aa: CASSSGRETYEQYF

abundance: .
v_gene: TRBV10-3
j_gene: TRBJ2-5
d_gene: TRBD2
CDR3nt: TGTGCCATCAGTGACAGGGCTAGCGGGCAGCCAGGGACCCAGTACTTC
CDR3aa: CAISDRASGQPGTQYF

abundance: once
v_gene: TRBV28
j_gene: TRBJ2-3
d_gene: .
CDR3nt: TGTGCCAGCAGCGGGGCAGATACGCAGTATTTT
CDR3aa: CASSGADTQYF

abundance: .
v_gene: TRBV28
j_gene: TRBJ1-6
d_gene: .
CDR3nt: TGTGCCAGCAACAGGAATAATTCACCCCTCCACTTT
CDR3aa: CASNRNNSPLHF

abundance: .
v_gene: TRBV27
j_gene: TRBJ1-1
d_gene: .
CDR3nt: TGTGCCAGCACCATCCCAAAAACCAGGGTCGCCACTGAAGCTTTCTTT
CDR3aa: CASTIPKTRVATEAFF